One and the same sample provided the 28 T cell receptor beta chains below, sequenced in a study of cytomegalovirus exposure and HLA in healthy donors. In the PCR, 60 Vbeta and 13 Jbeta primers were used. Clones were sequenced by immunoSEQ multiplex PCR, and TCRdb holds only the in-frame ones, with some missing. Here the sample spans fewer than 200,000 clones, approximately 80% being singletons. The specimen sequenced was PBMCs. Every receptor here comes from a woman in her forties or fifties in good health and CMV-seronegative.

The chain has TRBV28 and TRBJ2-5; D may be TRBD1 (6 bases). CDR1 and CDR2 (germline): MDHEN, SYDVKM. The CDR3 loop spans 12 amino acids. V shed 5 bases and J shed 8 bases, with 12 bases lying between them. The CDR3: CASSPRQETQYF. The CDR3 coding sequence is TGTGCCAGCAGTCCCCGACAGGAAACCCAGTACTTC.

Remarks on this clone: The junction departs from germline at one end; a sequencing error may be responsible. The same CDR3 arises from other DNA sequences in this sample as well. CDR3 nucleotide sequence: TGCGCCAGCAGCCATTGGGACAGGGAAGGCTACACCTTT. Translating gives CASSHWDREGYTF. V gene TRBV4-1 combines with J gene TRBJ1-2; TRBD1 matches at 9 bases. CDR1 and CDR2 from the germline V gene are MGHRA and YSYEKL. The CDR3 length is 13 residues.

The V call is TRBV19, the J call TRBJ2-7, with TRBD2 matching 10 bases. The length of the CDR3 is 15 residues. J was trimmed by 6 bases and V by 4 bases; bases with no gene match: 9. CDR1 and CDR2 from the germline V gene are LNHDA and SQIVND (reference sequence). CDR3 in DNA: TGTGCCAGTAGTAGACAGCTAGCGGGAGTATCCGAGCAGTACTTC. It yields the protein CASSRQLAGVSEQYF.

A few counts support this clone. J is TRBJ2-5 and V is TRBV7-2, with TRBD1 matching over 7 bases. Germline V gene data show CDR1 as SGHTA and CDR2 as FQGNSA. Trimming took 7 bases from V and 4 from J; bases not matched to a gene: 12. CDR3 length: 15 residues. The DNA of the CDR3 is TGTGCCAGCACCCCAGGGGGACACGGGTTAGAGACCCAGTACTTC. It codes for CASTPGGHGLETQYF.

This clone was recorded once. The chain couples TRBV18 to TRBJ1-6; a possible D gene is TRBD1 (5 bases). Germline-derived CDR1 and CDR2 are KGHSH and LQKENI. CDR3 length: 14 amino acids. V was trimmed by 6 bases and J by 5 bases, leaving 11 bases between them. Here the CDR3 DNA reads TGTGCCAGCTCTCAGGGTAGGAATAATTCACCCCTCCACTTT. Translation: CASSQGRNNSPLHF.

This clone turned up a few times. This sequence joins TRBV7-9 and TRBJ1-5, with unresolved D. In germline, CDR1 is SEHNR, CDR2 FQNEAQ (reference sequence). V lost 8 bases, J lost 4 bases, and 9 bases lay in between. The CDR3 is 12 residues long. Here the CDR3 DNA reads TGTGCCAGCGGGCAGCTAAATCAGCCCCAGCATTTT. Translated, it gives CASGQLNQPQHF.

This clone was counted a few times. The chain combines TRBV27 with TRBJ2-5; no definite D call. Trimming cost V 2 bases and J 5 bases, with 18 bases left between them. The CDR3 spans 16 residues. CDR1 is MNHEY, CDR2 SMNVEV, per germline (reference sequence). The CDR3 DNA sequence: TGTGCCAGCAGTTTAACCAACCCGGGTGACGCGGAGACCCAGTACTTC. Its translation: CASSLTNPGDAETQYF.

The chain recombines TRBV14 with TRBJ1-5; D unresolved. Per germline, CDR1 SGHDN and CDR2 FVKESK. V lost 0 bases to trimming and J lost 5 bases, with 11 bases between them. The CDR3 is 15 amino acids. The CDR3 DNA sequence: TGTGCCAGCAGCCAAGATGAGGCTGAGTATCAGCCCCAGCATTTT. It translates to CASSQDEAEYQPQHF.

The gene calls are TRBV5-1 and TRBJ2-1; D not resolved. The CDR3 has 12 residues. V lost 4 bases and J lost 16, with 18 bases in between. The germline CDR1 and CDR2 sequences are SGHRS and YFSETQ. In DNA form, the CDR3 reads TGCGCCAGCAGCCCTCGGGTTCCCCTCTTATTCTTC. It translates to CASSPRVPLLFF.

The chain carries TRBV7-9 and TRBJ2-3; TRBD2 matches at 7 bases. CDR3 length: 13 residues. Germline lookup yields CDR1 SEHNR and CDR2 FQNEAQ (reference sequence). V lost 11 bases to trimming and J lost 1 base; unmatched junction nucleotides: 6. The DNA of the CDR3 is TGTGCCTGGGGGGGATGGGGCACAGATACGCAGTATTTT. Its protein is CAWGGWGTDTQYF.

This clone was seen only a few times. The chain is built from TRBV28 and TRBJ1-2; D ambiguous. V gave up 3 bases and J gave up 4 bases, with 9 bases separating them. From germline, CDR1 is MDHEN and CDR2 SYDVKM. The CDR3 covers 13 residues. The CDR3 reads CASSFIGVYGYTF. CDR3 bases: TGTGCCAGCAGTTTTATCGGGGTCTATGGCTACACCTTC.

The chain has TRBV7-2 and TRBJ2-2, with 9 bases identical to TRBD1. The CDR3 extends over 14 amino acids. The V segment lost 5 bases and the J segment 10 bases; nucleotides outside the gene matches: 8. The germline V gene encodes CDR1 SGHTA and CDR2 FQGNSA. The CDR3 region has the DNA TGTGCCAGCAGCCCGCGGGACAGGGCCGCGGAGCTGTTTTTT. Translating it yields CASSPRDRAAELFF.

The chain uses TRBV5-1 and TRBJ2-5; tentatively, D is TRBD1 (5 bases). V lost 4 bases and J lost 0, with 10 bases in between. Germline V gene sequence: CDR1 SGHRS, CDR2 YFSETQ. The CDR3 runs 14 residues. As DNA, the CDR3 is TGCGCCAGCAGCACCTGGACAAACCAAGAGACCCAGTACTTC. It is translated as CASSTWTNQETQYF.

The chain uses TRBV5-6 and TRBJ2-3, with 9 bases that match TRBD1. Germline V CDR1 and CDR2: SGHDT, YYEEEE. The CDR3 totals 15 residues. The V segment lost 0 bases and the J segment 2 bases; nucleotides outside the gene matches: 1. The CDR3 bases are TGTGCCAGCAGCTTGGACAGGGGGCTCACAGATACGCAGTATTTT. Protein product: CASSLDRGLTDTQYF.

This clone was seen a single time. The J gene is TRBJ2-5, the V gene TRBV19; 9 bases align to TRBD1. Judging by the DNA end, TRBJ2-7 fits better; the J call may be wrong. This CDR3 is 14 amino acids long. Germline CDR1 is LNHDA and CDR2 is SQIVND (reference sequence). CDR3: CASRAGQGFYEQYF. The DNA of the CDR3 is TGTGCCAGTAGGGCGGGACAGGGCTTCTACGAGCAGTACTTC.

The chain has TRBV11-2 and TRBJ2-1; a possible D gene is TRBD1 (5 bases). This CDR3 spans 14 amino acids. Germline assignment: CDR1 SGHAT and CDR2 FQNNGV. V lost 5 bases, J lost 7 bases, and 15 bases lay in between. The CDR3 here is CASSPVPKGNEQFF. The CDR3 region has the DNA TGTGCCAGCAGCCCGGTCCCGAAGGGGAATGAGCAGTTCTTC.

The chain couples TRBV7-9 to TRBJ2-2; 10 positions match TRBD1. The CDR3 spans 12 residues. J was trimmed by 12 bases and V by 5 bases; bases with no gene match: 3. Per the germline V gene, CDR1 is SEHNR and CDR2 is FQNEAQ (reference sequence). CDR3 loop: CASSQGQGQLFF. In DNA, the CDR3 is TGTGCCAGCAGCCAGGGACAGGGGCAGCTGTTTTTT.

The J gene is TRBJ2-1, the V gene TRBV25-1, with TRBD1 matching 8 bases. The germline V gene encodes CDR1 MGHDK and CDR2 SYGVNS. J gave up 12 bases and V 5 bases, and 12 bases lay outside the gene matches. The CDR3 spans 14 residues. The CDR3 coding sequence is TGTGCCAGCAGTTCCCAATATCGGACAGGGCCGCAGTTCTTC. This encodes CASSSQYRTGPQFF. Together with reference TRBV25-1 and TRBJ2-1, the CDR3 gives the full variable domain: EADIYQTPRYLVIGTGKKITLECSQTMGHDKMYWYQQDPGMELHLIHYSYGVNSTEKGDLSSESTVSRIRTEHFPLTLESARPSHTSQYLCASSSQYRTGPQFFGPGTRLTVL.

This clone has a single count. The chain uses TRBV27 and TRBJ1-2; D perhaps matches TRBD1 (5 bases). In germline, CDR1 is MNHEY, CDR2 SMNVEV (reference sequence). The germline V and J ends were trimmed by 0 bases and 2 bases, with 16 bases remaining between them. The CDR3 loop spans 17 amino acids. The CDR3 is CASSLSLRGDSNYGYTF. The CDR3 DNA sequence: TGTGCCAGCAGTTTATCGCTTCGCGGCGACAGCAACTATGGCTACACCTTC.

This chain joins TRBV5-6 and TRBJ1-4; D may be TRBD1 (5 bases). This CDR3 has 16 amino acids. CDR1 is SGHDT and CDR2 is YYEEEE in the germline V gene. Between the trimmed V and J ends, which lost 5 bases and 5 bases, there was a span of 19 bases. This chain's CDR3 is CASRLQTGFSNEKLFF. The CDR3 nucleotides read TGTGCCAGCAGGTTACAAACAGGATTCTCCAATGAAAAACTGTTTTTT.

This chain connects TRBV2 to TRBJ1-1; maybe TRBD1 (6 bases). The ends were cut back, 6 bases at V and 5 bases at J, with 10 bases in the middle. The germline V gene has CDR1 SNHLY and CDR2 FYNNEI. This CDR3 is 12 amino acids long. CDR3 bases: TGTGCCAGCAGGAACAGGGTGACTGAAGCTTTCTTT. It is translated as CASRNRVTEAFF.

The gene calls are TRBV29-1 and TRBJ2-6; D may be TRBD2 (5 bases). This CDR3 has 16 residues. Germline lookup yields CDR1 SQVTM and CDR2 ANQGSEA. V was shortened by 6 bases and J by 1 base, with 16 bases between the two germline ends. In DNA, the CDR3 is TGCAGCGTGAAAACTAGGGAGTGGTCTGGGGCCAACGTCCTGACTTTC. Protein: CSVKTREWSGANVLTF.

The rearrangement uses TRBV6-1 and TRBJ2-1, with 8 bases matching TRBD2. V lost 4 bases, J lost 7 bases, and 6 bases stayed unmatched. In germline, CDR1 is MNHNS, CDR2 SASEGT. CDR3 length: 14 amino acids. DNA of the CDR3: TGTGCCAGCAGTGGGACTAGCTGGCGGAATGAGCAGTTCTTC. Amino acid sequence: CASSGTSWRNEQFF.

This chain joins TRBV7-9 and TRBJ1-5, with 10 bases lining up with TRBD1. The CDR3 is 16 amino acids. Germline CDR1 is SEHNR and CDR2 is FQNEAQ (reference sequence). J was trimmed by 3 bases and V by 4 bases; bases with no gene match: 6. The CDR3 region is CASSSRGTGDNQPQHF. CDR3 sequence (DNA): TGTGCCAGCAGCTCCCGAGGGACAGGGGACAATCAGCCCCAGCATTTT. Based on the CDR3 plus reference TRBV7-9 and TRBJ1-5, the full variable domain is DTGVSQNPRHKITKRGQNVTFRCDPISEHNRLYWYRQTLGQGPEFLTYFQNEAQLEKSRLLSDRFSAERPKGSFSTLEIQRTEQGDSAMYLCASSSRGTGDNQPQHFGDGTRLSIL.

As DNA, the CDR3 is TGTGCCAGCAGCCAAGGGACAGCCTCTGAAGCTTTCTTT. Encoded protein: CASSQGTASEAFF. The gene calls are TRBV14 and TRBJ1-1; D is possibly TRBD1 (6 bases). Germline V gene lookup returns CDR1 SGHDN and CDR2 FVKESK. V lost 1 base, J lost 6 bases, and 9 bases lay in between. This CDR3 has 13 amino acids. Filled out from reference TRBV14 and TRBJ1-1, the complete variable domain reads EAGVTQFPSHSVIEKGQTVTLRCDPISGHDNLYWYRRVMGKEIKFLLHFVKESKQDESGMPNNRFLAERTGGTYSTLKVQPAELEDSGVYFCASSQGTASEAFFGQGTRLTVV.

The chain uses TRBV15 and TRBJ2-6; no reliable D call. Germline values: CDR1 LNHNV, CDR2 YYDKDF (reference sequence). The CDR3 is 15 amino acids. Trimming stripped 4 bases from V and 3 bases from J, with 10 bases between. CDR3 nucleotide sequence: TGTGCCACCAGCATTTCCGGGTATGGGGCCAACGTCCTGACTTTC. It codes for CATSISGYGANVLTF. The full variable domain, its missing parts supplied by reference TRBV15 and TRBJ2-6, is DAMVIQNPRYQVTQFGKPVTLSCSQTLNHNVMYWYQQKSSQAPKLLFHYYDKDFNNEADTPDNFQSRRPNTSFCFLDIRSPGLGDTAMYLCATSISGYGANVLTFGAGSRLTVL.

Worth noting for this clone: Within the sample, other DNA sequences also encode this same CDR3. The chain is built from TRBV28 and TRBJ1-1; no clear D gene. Per the germline V gene, CDR1 is MDHEN and CDR2 is SYDVKM. This CDR3 has 15 amino acids. V was cut by 2 bases and J by 0 bases, with 10 bases left in between. The CDR3: CASSLSSGMNTEAFF. CDR3 coding DNA: TGTGCCAGCAGTTTAAGTTCGGGGATGAACACTGAAGCTTTCTTT.

The chain uses TRBV27 and TRBJ1-4, with 8 bases lining up with TRBD1. The CDR3 contains 14 residues. V lost 7 bases and J lost 10; bases outside the gene matches: 11. Germline values: CDR1 MNHEY, CDR2 SMNVEV (reference sequence). CDR3 in DNA: TGTGCCAGCACCCGTGGGGACAGGAGTGGAAAACTGTTTTTT. The encoded protein is CASTRGDRSGKLFF.